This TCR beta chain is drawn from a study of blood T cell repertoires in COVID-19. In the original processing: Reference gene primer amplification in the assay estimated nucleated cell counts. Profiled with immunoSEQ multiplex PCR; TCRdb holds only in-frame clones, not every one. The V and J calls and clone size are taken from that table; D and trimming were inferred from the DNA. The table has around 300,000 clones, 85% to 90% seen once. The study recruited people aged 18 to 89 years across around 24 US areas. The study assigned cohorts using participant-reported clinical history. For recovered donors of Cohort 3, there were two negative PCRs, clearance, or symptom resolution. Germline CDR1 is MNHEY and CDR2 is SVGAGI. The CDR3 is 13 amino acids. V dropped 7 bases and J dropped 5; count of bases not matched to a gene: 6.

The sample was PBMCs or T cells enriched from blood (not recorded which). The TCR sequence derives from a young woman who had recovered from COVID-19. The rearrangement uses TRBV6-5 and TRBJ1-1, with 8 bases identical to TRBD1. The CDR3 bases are TGTGCCAGCATTAGGGACAGGAATACTGAAGCTTTCTTT. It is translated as CASIRDRNTEAFF.